The sequence of this TCR beta chain was determined in a study of memory CD4+ T cells and cytomegalovirus serostatus. Study-level results: Each of approximately 63 CMV-associated TCRbeta sequences occurred in one to five individuals.

Single viable CD3+CD4+CD8-CD45RO+ cells were sorted as the memory CD4+ T cells. Clones were read by immunoSEQ multiplex PCR, and TCRdb kept only the in-frame ones, dropping some. This table holds 50,000 or so clones, around four fifths found once. Points on this clone: The antigen is unknown.

This TCR derives from an adult in good health and CMV-seropositive. Sequencing was done on a sample of memory CD4+ T cells from blood.

CDR3 loop: CASSFGLAGAYEQYF. In nucleotides, the CDR3 is TGTGCCAGCAGCTTTGGACTAGCGGGCGCCTACGAGCAGTACTTC. V usage is TRBV11-2 and J usage is TRBJ2-7, with 11 positions matching TRBD2. Germline V gene lookup returns CDR1 SGHAT and CDR2 FQNNGV. V trimming: 3 bases; J trimming: 2 bases; junction bases outside the gene matches: 3. This CDR3 contains 15 residues.